The source of this TCR beta chain is a study of neoadjuvant anti-PD-1 for oral cavity cancer. TCRdb keeps only in-frame clones here, not all; method: immunoSEQ multiplex PCR. In the table there are 6,000 to 9,500 clones, around 48% of which are singletons. With regard to this clone: Its specificity is unknown.

Stage II-IVA oral cavity squamous cell carcinoma was new and untreated by systemic or radiation therapy. These oral cavity squamous cell carcinomas were HPV-negative and locally advanced. Notes on the study in general: With a few patients per group, TCR findings need larger cohorts. Larger post-treatment preexisting tumor clones tracked with greater tumor shrinkage.

The source of this sequence is a person aged 40 to 85 with oral cavity squamous cell carcinoma. Sequencing used tumor tissue, obtained before nivolumab (anti-PD-1) treatment.

CDR3 coding DNA: TGTGCCAGCACCGGGGCGGGACTAGCGTCCCACGAGCAGTACTTC. This codes for CASTGAGLASHEQYF. The chain employs TRBV6-5 and TRBJ2-7, with TRBD2 matching 10 bases. Germline CDR1 MNHEY, CDR2 SVGAGI. The CDR3 loop spans 15 amino acids. The J segment lost 5 bases and the V segment lost 7 bases, leaving 11 bases of the junction unmatched.